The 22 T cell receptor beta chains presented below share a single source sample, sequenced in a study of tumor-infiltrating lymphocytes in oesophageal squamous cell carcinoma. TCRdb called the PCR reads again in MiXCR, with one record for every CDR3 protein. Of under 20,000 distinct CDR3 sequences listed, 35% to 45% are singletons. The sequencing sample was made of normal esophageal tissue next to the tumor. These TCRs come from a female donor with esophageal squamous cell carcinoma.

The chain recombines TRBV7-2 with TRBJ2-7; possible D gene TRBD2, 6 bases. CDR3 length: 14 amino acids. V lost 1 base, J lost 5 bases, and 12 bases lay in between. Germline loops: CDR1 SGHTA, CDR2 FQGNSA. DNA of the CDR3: TGTGCCAGCAGCTTAGACGGGACTCTCGACGAGCAGTACTTC. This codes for CASSLDGTLDEQYF.

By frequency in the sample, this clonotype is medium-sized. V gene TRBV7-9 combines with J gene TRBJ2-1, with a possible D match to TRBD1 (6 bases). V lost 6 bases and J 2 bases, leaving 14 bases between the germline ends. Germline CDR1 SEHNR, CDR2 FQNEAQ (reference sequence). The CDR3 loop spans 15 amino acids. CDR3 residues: CASSSSGQPYNEQFF. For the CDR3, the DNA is TGTGCCAGCAGTTCCTCGGGACAACCCTACAATGAGCAGTTCTTC.

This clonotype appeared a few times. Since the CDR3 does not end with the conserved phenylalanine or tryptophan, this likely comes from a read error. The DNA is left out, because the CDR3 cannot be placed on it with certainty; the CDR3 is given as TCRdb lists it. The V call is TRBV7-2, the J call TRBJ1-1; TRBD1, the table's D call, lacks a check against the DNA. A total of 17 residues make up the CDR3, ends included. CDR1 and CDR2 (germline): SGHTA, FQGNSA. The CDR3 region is CASSLVPTVTMSSSSAP.

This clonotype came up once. CDR3 region: CASSFERNEQFF. The DNA for the CDR3 is TGTGCCAGCAGCTTTGAACGTAATGAGCAGTTCTTC. This chain connects TRBV7-2 to TRBJ2-7, with D unclear. The end of the DNA fits TRBJ2-1 better, so the J call may be wrong. CDR1 is SGHTA and CDR2 is FQGNSA in the germline V gene. The CDR3 contains 12 residues.

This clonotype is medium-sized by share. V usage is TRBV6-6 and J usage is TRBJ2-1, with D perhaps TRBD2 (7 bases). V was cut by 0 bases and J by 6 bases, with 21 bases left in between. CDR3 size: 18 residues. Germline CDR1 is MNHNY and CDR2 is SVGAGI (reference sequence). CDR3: CASSYSIVLTGRVNEQFF. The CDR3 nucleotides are TGTGCCAGCAGTTACTCGATAGTTCTTACAGGGAGGGTCAATGAGCAGTTCTTC.

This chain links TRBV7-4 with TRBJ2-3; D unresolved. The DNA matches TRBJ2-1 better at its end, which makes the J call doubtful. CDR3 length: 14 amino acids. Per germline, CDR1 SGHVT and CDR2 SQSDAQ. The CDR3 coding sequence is TGTGCCAGCAGCTTGTATAATGGCCCCGGTGAGCAGTTCTTC. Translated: CASSLYNGPGEQFF.

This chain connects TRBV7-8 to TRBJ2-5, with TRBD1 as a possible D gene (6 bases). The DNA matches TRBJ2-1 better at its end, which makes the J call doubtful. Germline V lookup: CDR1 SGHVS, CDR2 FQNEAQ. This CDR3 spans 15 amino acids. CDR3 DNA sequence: TGTGCCAGCAGCTTACGACGGGACAATGTCTACGAGCAGTTCTTC. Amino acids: CASSLRRDNVYEQFF.

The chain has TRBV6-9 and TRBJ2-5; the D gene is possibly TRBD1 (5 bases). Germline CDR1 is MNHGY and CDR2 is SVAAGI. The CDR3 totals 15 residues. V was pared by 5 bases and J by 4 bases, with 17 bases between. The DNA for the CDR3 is TGTGCCAGCAGTAGCCCCAGGGTCGGCGGAGAGACCCAGTACTTC. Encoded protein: CASSSPRVGGETQYF.

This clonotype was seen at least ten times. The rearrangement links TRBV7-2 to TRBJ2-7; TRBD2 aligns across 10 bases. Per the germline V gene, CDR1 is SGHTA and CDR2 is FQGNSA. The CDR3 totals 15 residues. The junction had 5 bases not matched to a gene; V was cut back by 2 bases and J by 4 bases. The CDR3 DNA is TGTGCCAGCAGCTTAAACCCTAGCGGGAGTTACGAGCAGTACTTC. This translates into CASSLNPSGSYEQYF.

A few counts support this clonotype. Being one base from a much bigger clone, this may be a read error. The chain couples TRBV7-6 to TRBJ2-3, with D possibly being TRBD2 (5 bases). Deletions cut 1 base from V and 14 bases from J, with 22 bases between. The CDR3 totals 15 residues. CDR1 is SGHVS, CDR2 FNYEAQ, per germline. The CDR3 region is CASSLGQFSTGELYF. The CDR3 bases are TGTGCCAGCAGCTTAGGGCAGTTCAGCACCGGGGAGCTGTATTTT.

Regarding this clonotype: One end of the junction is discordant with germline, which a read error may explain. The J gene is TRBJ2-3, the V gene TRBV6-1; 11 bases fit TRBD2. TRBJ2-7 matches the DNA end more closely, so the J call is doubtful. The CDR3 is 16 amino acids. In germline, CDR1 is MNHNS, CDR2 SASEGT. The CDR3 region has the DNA TGTGTCAGCACGGGGAGAATACTAGCGGGAGCTGGCGAGCAGTACTTC. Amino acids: CVSTGRILAGAGEQYF.

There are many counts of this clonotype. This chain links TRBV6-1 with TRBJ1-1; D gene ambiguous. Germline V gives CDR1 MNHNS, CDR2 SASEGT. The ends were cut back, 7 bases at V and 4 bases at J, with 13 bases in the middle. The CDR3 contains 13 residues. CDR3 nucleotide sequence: TGTGCCAGCACTTCAGCGGGGTCCACTGAAGCTTTCTTT. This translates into CASTSAGSTEAFF.

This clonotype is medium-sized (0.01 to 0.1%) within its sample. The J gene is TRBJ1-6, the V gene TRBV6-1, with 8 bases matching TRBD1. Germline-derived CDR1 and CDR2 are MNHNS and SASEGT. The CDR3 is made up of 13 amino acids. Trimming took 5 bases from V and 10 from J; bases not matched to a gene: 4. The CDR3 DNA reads TGTGCCAGCAGTCTCGGACAGGGCTCACCCCTCCACTTT. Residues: CASSLGQGSPLHF.

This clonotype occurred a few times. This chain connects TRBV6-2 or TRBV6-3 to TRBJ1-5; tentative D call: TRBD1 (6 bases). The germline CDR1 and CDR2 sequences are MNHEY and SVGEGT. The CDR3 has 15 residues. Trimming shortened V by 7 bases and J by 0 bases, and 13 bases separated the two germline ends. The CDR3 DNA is TGTGCCAGCACCCTGGACAGCTATAGCAATCAGCCCCAGCATTTT. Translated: CASTLDSYSNQPQHF.

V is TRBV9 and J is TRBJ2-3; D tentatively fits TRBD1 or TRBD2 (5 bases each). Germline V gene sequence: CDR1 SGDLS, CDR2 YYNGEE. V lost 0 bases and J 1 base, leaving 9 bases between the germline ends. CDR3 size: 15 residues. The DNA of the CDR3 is TGTGCCAGCAGCGTAGAGCTGGGGGGCACAGATACGCAGTATTTT. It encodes CASSVELGGTDTQYF.

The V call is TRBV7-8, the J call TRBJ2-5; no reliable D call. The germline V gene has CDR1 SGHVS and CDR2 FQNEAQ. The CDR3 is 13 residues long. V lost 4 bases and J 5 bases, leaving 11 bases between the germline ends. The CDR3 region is CASSYSGWETQYF. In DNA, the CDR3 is TGTGCCAGCAGCTACTCCGGGTGGGAGACCCAGTACTTC.

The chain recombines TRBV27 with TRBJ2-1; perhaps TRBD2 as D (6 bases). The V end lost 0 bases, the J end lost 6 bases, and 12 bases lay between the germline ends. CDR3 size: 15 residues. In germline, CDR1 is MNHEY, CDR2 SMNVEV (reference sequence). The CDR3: CASSLSGYGGNEQFF. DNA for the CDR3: TGTGCCAGCAGTTTATCCGGTTACGGGGGCAATGAGCAGTTCTTC.

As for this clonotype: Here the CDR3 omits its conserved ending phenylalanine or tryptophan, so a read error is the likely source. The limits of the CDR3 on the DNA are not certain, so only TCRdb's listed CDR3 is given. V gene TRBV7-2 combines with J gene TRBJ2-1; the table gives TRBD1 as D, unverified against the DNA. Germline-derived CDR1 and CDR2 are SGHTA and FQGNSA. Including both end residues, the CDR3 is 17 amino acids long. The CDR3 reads CASSSGSGGYNEQYFGS.

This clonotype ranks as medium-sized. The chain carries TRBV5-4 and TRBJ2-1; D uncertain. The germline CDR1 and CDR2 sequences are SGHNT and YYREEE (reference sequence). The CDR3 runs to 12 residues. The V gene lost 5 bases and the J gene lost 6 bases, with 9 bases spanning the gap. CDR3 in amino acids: CASSHPGNEQFF. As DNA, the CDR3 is TGTGCCAGCAGTCACCCTGGCAATGAGCAGTTCTTC.

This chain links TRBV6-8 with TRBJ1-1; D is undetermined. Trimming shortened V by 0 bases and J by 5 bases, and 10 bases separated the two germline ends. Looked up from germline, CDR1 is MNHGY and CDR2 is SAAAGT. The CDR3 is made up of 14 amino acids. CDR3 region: CASSYSKGRTEAFF. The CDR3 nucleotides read TGTGCCAGCAGTTACTCGAAAGGGAGGACTGAAGCTTTCTTT.

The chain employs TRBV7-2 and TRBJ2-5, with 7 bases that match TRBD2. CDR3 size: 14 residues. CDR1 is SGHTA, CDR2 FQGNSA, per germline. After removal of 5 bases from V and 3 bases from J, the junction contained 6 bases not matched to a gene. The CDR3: CASSPEGGKETQYF. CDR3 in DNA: TGTGCCAGCAGCCCCGAGGGAGGGAAAGAGACCCAGTACTTC.

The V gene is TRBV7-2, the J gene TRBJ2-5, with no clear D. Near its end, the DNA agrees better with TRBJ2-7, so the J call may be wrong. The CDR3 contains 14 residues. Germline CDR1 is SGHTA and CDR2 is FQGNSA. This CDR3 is CASSFMKGSYEQYF. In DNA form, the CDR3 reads TGTGCCAGCAGCTTTATGAAGGGTTCCTACGAGCAGTACTTC.